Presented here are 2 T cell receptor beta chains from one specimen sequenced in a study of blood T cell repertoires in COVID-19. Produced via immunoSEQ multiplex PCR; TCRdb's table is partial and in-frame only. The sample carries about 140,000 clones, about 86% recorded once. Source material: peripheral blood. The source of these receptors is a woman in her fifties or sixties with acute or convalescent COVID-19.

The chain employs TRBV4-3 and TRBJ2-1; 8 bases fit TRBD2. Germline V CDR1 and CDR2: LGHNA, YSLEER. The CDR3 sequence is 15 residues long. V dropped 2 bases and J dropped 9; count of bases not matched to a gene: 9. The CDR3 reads CASSQWAGTRSEQFF. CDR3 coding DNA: TGCGCCAGCAGCCAATGGGCGGGGACTAGGAGTGAGCAGTTCTTC.

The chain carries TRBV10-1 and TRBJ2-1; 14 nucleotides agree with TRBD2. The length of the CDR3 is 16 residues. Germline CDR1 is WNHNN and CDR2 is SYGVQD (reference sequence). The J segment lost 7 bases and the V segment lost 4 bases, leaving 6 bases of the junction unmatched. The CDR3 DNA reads TGCGCCAGCAGTGGGGTGCGACTAGCGGGAGGGAATGAGCAGTTCTTC. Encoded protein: CASSGVRLAGGNEQFF.